The 32 T cell receptor beta chains below come from one sample, sequenced in a study of cytomegalovirus exposure and HLA in healthy donors. The PCR contained 60 Vbeta and 13 Jbeta primers. Generated by immunoSEQ multiplex PCR, the TCRdb table keeps only in-frame clones and is missing some. The sample contains 150,000 to 180,000 clones, 65% to 75% of which appear only once. Material for sequencing was PBMCs. The origin of the receptors is a man under 40 in good health and CMV-seronegative.

CDR3: CASTGTSGGGAGELFF. CDR3 coding DNA: TGCGCCAGCACCGGGACTAGCGGGGGAGGCGCCGGGGAGCTGTTTTTT. The chain has TRBV5-1 and TRBJ2-2; 14 bases align to TRBD2. Trimming took 6 bases from V and 6 from J; bases not matched to a gene: 7. The CDR3 contains 16 residues. Germline V lookup: CDR1 SGHRS, CDR2 YFSETQ.

The chain links TRBV2 to TRBJ1-5, with 10 bases identical to TRBD1. The CDR3 is made up of 15 amino acids. Trimming cost V 6 bases and J 2 bases; bases outside gene matches: 4. In germline, CDR1 is SNHLY, CDR2 FYNNEI. In DNA, the CDR3 is TGTGCCAGCAGCGCCGGGACAGGGGGCAATCAGCCCCAGCATTTT. Protein sequence: CASSAGTGGNQPQHF. The variable domain in full, completed from reference TRBV2 and TRBJ1-5, reads EPEVTQTPSHQVTQMGQEVILRCVPISNHLYFYWYRQILGQKVEFLVSFYNNEISEKSEIFDDQFSVERPDGSNFTLKIRSTKLEDSAMYFCASSAGTGGNQPQHFGDGTRLSIL.

The chain recombines TRBV7-8 with TRBJ2-7, with D uncertain. This CDR3 is built from 14 residues. Germline values: CDR1 SGHVS, CDR2 FQNEAQ. Between the trimmed V and J ends, which lost 0 bases and 2 bases, there was a span of 8 bases. The chain's CDR3 is CASSLARVPYEQYF. In nucleotides, the CDR3 is TGTGCCAGCAGCTTAGCTCGCGTCCCCTACGAGCAGTACTTC. Using reference TRBV7-8 and TRBJ2-7 for the parts outside the CDR3, the full variable domain is GAGVSQSPRYKVAKRGQDVALRCDPISGHVSLFWYQQALGQGPEFLTYFQNEAQLDKSGLPSDRFFAERPEGSVSTLKIQRTQQEDSAVYLCASSLARVPYEQYFGPGTRLTVT.

CDR3 coding DNA: TGTGCCAGTAGGGGCAGATCTAACTATGGCTACACCTTC. It yields the protein CASRGRSNYGYTF. The chain links TRBV19 to TRBJ1-2; unclear D gene. CDR1 LNHDA and CDR2 SQIVND come from the germline V gene (reference sequence). This CDR3 comprises 13 residues. V gave up 6 bases and J gave up 0 bases, with 8 bases separating them.

V gene TRBV28 combines with J gene TRBJ2-7; 9 bases map to TRBD1. The V gene end was trimmed by 7 bases and the J gene end by 6 bases; junction bases not matched to a gene: 10. Per the germline V gene, CDR1 is MDHEN and CDR2 is SYDVKM. This CDR3 comprises 14 residues. The CDR3 bases are TGTGCCAGCACCTATGGGACAGGGCCCTCCGAGCAGTACTTC. Residues: CASTYGTGPSEQYF.

As for this clone: A junction boundary mismatches the germline segment, possibly from a read error. This chain uses TRBV7-9 with TRBJ2-5; TRBD2 matches 8 bases. CDR3 size: 17 residues. CDR1 is SEHNR and CDR2 is FQNEAQ in the germline V gene (reference sequence). CDR3 in DNA: TGTTCCAGCAGCCTACCCCAAGCGGGGGTGATCCAAGAGACCCAGTACTTC. Protein: CSSSLPQAGVIQETQYF. Full variable domain (outside the CDR3, taken from reference TRBV7-9 and TRBJ2-5): DTGVSQNPRHKITKRGQNVTFRCDPISEHNRLYWYRQTLGQGPEFLTYFQNEAQLEKSRLLSDRFSAERPKGSFSTLEIQRTEQGDSAMYLCSSSLPQAGVIQETQYFGPGTRLLVL.

V and J are TRBV7-9 and TRBJ1-2; unclear D gene. CDR1 is SEHNR, CDR2 FQNEAQ, per germline (reference sequence). V gave up 4 bases and J gave up 9 bases, with 21 bases separating them. The length of the CDR3 is 15 residues. The CDR3 spells CASSSHELPTQSYTF. CDR3 nucleotides: TGTGCCAGCAGCTCTCATGAACTACCGACTCAGAGCTACACCTTC.

This chain joins TRBV13 and TRBJ2-5; unclear D gene. The length of the CDR3 is 12 residues. V was trimmed by 5 bases and J by 13 bases, leaving 17 bases between them. Germline CDR1 and CDR2: PRHDT and FYEKMQ (reference sequence). The CDR3 loop is CASSPSGEAGYF. CDR3 bases: TGTGCCAGCAGCCCCTCCGGAGAAGCCGGGTACTTC.

The chain has TRBV7-9 and TRBJ1-6; D ambiguous. Germline assignment: CDR1 SEHNR and CDR2 FQNEAQ (reference sequence). Trimming removed 7 bases at V and 13 bases at J, with 17 bases between. The CDR3 contains 13 residues. As DNA, the CDR3 is TGTGCCAGCACCTGGGGAGTCGAGGGTCCCCTCCACTTT. Its translation is CASTWGVEGPLHF.

The chain recombines TRBV2 with TRBJ1-4; TRBD1 is a possible D gene (5 bases). With 6 bases removed from V and 7 bases from J, the gap between germline ends came to 15 bases. Germline V gene lookup returns CDR1 SNHLY and CDR2 FYNNEI. The CDR3 is 14 amino acids. The CDR3 is CASRQQENGEKLFF. Here the CDR3 DNA reads TGTGCCAGCAGACAACAGGAAAACGGTGAAAAACTGTTTTTT.

V is TRBV7-2 and J is TRBJ1-2; 10 bases line up with TRBD1. The CDR3 totals 15 residues. V was pared by 5 bases and J by 5 bases, with 8 bases of the junction left unmatched. Germline assignment: CDR1 SGHTA and CDR2 FQGNSA. CDR3 in amino acids: CASSRSGTGDYGYTF. Here the CDR3 DNA reads TGTGCCAGCAGCCGCTCCGGGACAGGGGATTATGGCTACACCTTC.

The J gene is TRBJ2-7, the V gene TRBV5-6, with 9 bases fitting TRBD1. V was clipped by 0 bases and J by 1 base; unmatched bases: 2. Germline CDR1 reads SGHDT; CDR2 reads YYEEEE. The CDR3 consists of 15 residues. The CDR3 DNA follows: TGTGCCAGCAGCTTGGACGGGACAGGGTCCTACGAGCAGTACTTC. Protein: CASSLDGTGSYEQYF.

This CDR3 reads CASSPTPGTDTQYF. Written as DNA, the CDR3 is TGTGCCAGCAGCCCAACCCCGGGCACAGATACGCAGTATTTT. This chain uses TRBV7-6 with TRBJ2-3, with D uncertain. The CDR3 runs 14 residues. V lost 5 bases and J lost 1, with 10 bases in between. The V gene's germline CDR1 is SGHVS and CDR2 FNYEAQ.

This clone has just one count. The CDR3 DNA sequence: TGCGCCAGCAGCTTGGAAGGGGACAGCGGGGAGCTGTTTTTT. Amino acids: CASSLEGDSGELFF. V is TRBV5-1 and J is TRBJ2-2, with 7 positions matching TRBD1. The CDR3 has 14 amino acids. With V trimmed by 0 bases and J by 7 bases, 3 bases remained unmatched. Germline CDR1 reads SGHRS; CDR2 reads YFSETQ.

The rearrangement links TRBV4-3 to TRBJ1-6; tentative D call: TRBD1 (6 bases). Trimming took 3 bases from V and 11 from J, leaving 14 bases between them. The CDR3 loop spans 14 amino acids. CDR1 is LGHNA, CDR2 YSLEER, per germline. In DNA form, the CDR3 reads TGCGCCAGCAGCCAGTGGACAGCCGAGGCACCCCTCCACTTT. It is translated as CASSQWTAEAPLHF.

The gene calls are TRBV5-4 and TRBJ1-2; tentatively, D is TRBD1 (5 bases). The germline V gene has CDR1 SGHNT and CDR2 YYREEE (reference sequence). The CDR3 extends over 12 amino acids. V was pared by 0 bases and J by 6 bases, with 6 bases between. The DNA of the CDR3 is TGTGCCAGCAGCTTGGACAGGAATGGCTACACCTTC. Translated: CASSLDRNGYTF.

V gene TRBV19 combines with J gene TRBJ1-1; TRBD1 matches 8 bases. The trim removed 7 bases at V and 1 base at J, leaving 8 bases unmatched. CDR3 size: 15 residues. Germline assignment: CDR1 LNHDA and CDR2 SQIVND (reference sequence). CDR3 in DNA: TGTGCCAGTACTATCGGGACAGGAGGGAACACTGAAGCTTTCTTT. This codes for CASTIGTGGNTEAFF.

Comments on this clone: Sequence at one end of the junction differs from germline and may be a read error. CDR3 nucleotides: TGTGCCAGTGGGGGGGGCGGGAATCAGCCCCAGAATTTT. Protein sequence: CASGGGGNQPQNF. This chain uses TRBV27 with TRBJ1-5; D possibly corresponds to TRBD1 (6 bases). In germline, CDR1 is MNHEY, CDR2 SMNVEV (reference sequence). The CDR3 runs 13 residues.

This rearrangement joins TRBV2 to TRBJ1-1; possibly TRBD1 for D (6 bases). The CDR3 is 13 amino acids. Trimming took 8 bases from V and 3 from J, leaving 13 bases between them. CDR1 is SNHLY, CDR2 FYNNEI, per germline. The DNA for the CDR3 is TGTGCCAGCTCCGGGACACTTTACACTGAAGCTTTCTTT. Translating gives CASSGTLYTEAFF.

The V and J genes are TRBV5-1 and TRBJ1-1; D not certain. The germline V and J ends were trimmed by 7 bases and 4 bases, with 14 bases remaining between them. CDR3 size: 13 residues. Germline V gene data show CDR1 as SGHRS and CDR2 as YFSETQ. The CDR3 protein is CASGRDWGTEAFF. In DNA, the CDR3 is TGCGCCAGCGGCCGGGATTGGGGCACTGAAGCTTTCTTT.

This clone was counted only a few times. V gene TRBV6-1 combines with J gene TRBJ2-5, with TRBD1 as a possible D gene (5 bases). This CDR3 spans 13 amino acids. Trimming stripped 5 bases from V and 3 bases from J, with 10 bases between. Germline V gene sequence: CDR1 MNHNS, CDR2 SASEGT. This CDR3 is CASSTNRKETQYF. CDR3 DNA: TGTGCCAGCAGTACCAACAGGAAAGAGACCCAGTACTTC.

This clone was recorded once. The CDR3 DNA reads as TGTGCCAGCAGTGAAATCCAGGGGATGTACGAGCAGTACTTC. It codes for CASSEIQGMYEQYF. This chain joins TRBV2 and TRBJ2-7; perhaps TRBD1 as D (6 bases). Trimming stripped 2 bases from V and 4 bases from J, with 12 bases between. The CDR3 extends over 14 amino acids. The germline V gene has CDR1 SNHLY and CDR2 FYNNEI. Combining the CDR3 with reference TRBV2 and TRBJ2-7 gives the whole variable domain EPEVTQTPSHQVTQMGQEVILRCVPISNHLYFYWYRQILGQKVEFLVSFYNNEISEKSEIFDDQFSVERPDGSNFTLKIRSTKLEDSAMYFCASSEIQGMYEQYFGPGTRLTVT.

This clone was counted a few times. The gene calls are TRBV4-2 and TRBJ1-2, with unresolved D. The CDR3 runs to 16 residues. Germline assignment: CDR1 LGHNA and CDR2 YNFKEQ. The V and J ends lost 0 bases and 8 bases respectively, with 19 bases between them. The chain's CDR3 is CASSQDLSLGGRGYTF. The CDR3 DNA reads as TGTGCCAGCAGCCAAGACCTAAGTTTAGGTGGGCGAGGCTACACCTTC.

This sequence joins TRBV7-2 and TRBJ1-2, with 11 nucleotides matching TRBD1. Germline V gives CDR1 SGHTA, CDR2 FQGNSA. Trimming cost V 4 bases and J 9 bases; bases outside gene matches: 7. This CDR3 is 14 amino acids long. CDR3 nucleotide sequence: TGTGCCAGCAGCTCACCAGGACAGGGGGCGAGCTACACCTTC. Its protein is CASSSPGQGASYTF.

This clone was detected once. The chain carries TRBV25-1 and TRBJ2-3; D is uncertain. The CDR3 consists of 13 residues. Trimming took off 4 bases at V and 1 base at J, with 6 bases between the two ends. Germline V CDR1 and CDR2: MGHDK, SYGVNS. The DNA for the CDR3 is TGTGCCAGCAGTGTTACAGGCACAGATACGCAGTATTTT. Its translation is CASSVTGTDTQYF.

The chain couples TRBV15 to TRBJ2-5; possibly TRBD1 for D (6 bases). The CDR3 spans 16 residues. Germline V gene sequence: CDR1 LNHNV, CDR2 YYDKDF (reference sequence). V was trimmed by 0 bases and J by 3 bases, leaving 14 bases between them. CDR3 nucleotide sequence: TGTGCCACCAGCAGAGATTCACAGGGTGTCGAAGAGACCCAGTACTTC. Its translation is CATSRDSQGVEETQYF.

This clone was seen once. The CDR3 loop reads CASQLQGYTEAFF. The CDR3 nucleotides read TGTGCCAGCCAACTCCAGGGGTACACTGAAGCTTTCTTT. The chain carries TRBV2 and TRBJ1-1, with a possible D match to TRBD1 (6 bases). Germline V gene sequence: CDR1 SNHLY, CDR2 FYNNEI. Deletions cut 8 bases from V and 3 bases from J, with 13 bases between. The CDR3 runs 13 residues.

The chain employs TRBV4-1 and TRBJ1-1, with D uncertain. The CDR3 length is 14 residues. Trimming cost V 0 bases and J 1 base, with 6 bases left between them. Germline lookup yields CDR1 MGHRA and CDR2 YSYEKL. The CDR3 loop is CASSQEGRNTEAFF. CDR3 DNA sequence: TGCGCCAGCAGCCAAGAGGGCCGGAACACTGAAGCTTTCTTT.

In its sample, this clone was seen once. The chain has TRBV6-6 and TRBJ1-2; no clear D. V shed 0 bases and J shed 8 bases, with 13 bases lying between them. The CDR3 is 14 amino acids. CDR1 MNHNY and CDR2 SVGAGI come from the germline V gene (reference sequence). Written as DNA, the CDR3 is TGTGCCAGCAGTTACTCGACGGAGGGCTTAGGCTACACCTTC. This translates into CASSYSTEGLGYTF.

The chain couples TRBV15 to TRBJ2-1, with TRBD1 matching 9 bases. With 5 bases clipped from V and 8 bases from J, the junction kept 10 bases outside the gene matches. The length of the CDR3 is 15 residues. CDR1 and CDR2 (germline): LNHNV, YYDKDF (reference sequence). DNA for the CDR3: TGTGCCACCAGCGCCCGGGACAGGGAAAGGGATGAGCAGTTCTTC. Translation gives CATSARDRERDEQFF.

The chain uses TRBV2 and TRBJ2-2; TRBD2 might be the D (6 bases). CDR1 and CDR2 from the germline V gene are SNHLY and FYNNEI. Trimming pared 6 bases from V and 0 bases from J, leaving 8 bases between. The CDR3 runs 14 residues. The DNA for the CDR3 is TGTGCCAGCAGGACTAGGGCGAACACCGGGGAGCTGTTTTTT. Translation gives CASRTRANTGELFF.

The chain employs TRBV4-3 and TRBJ1-5, with D uncertain. The V gene lost 0 bases and the J gene lost 5 bases, with 5 bases spanning the gap. The CDR3 is 13 amino acids. The germline CDR1 and CDR2 sequences are LGHNA and YSLEER. This CDR3 reads CASSQDGYQPQHF. CDR3 nucleotide sequence: TGCGCCAGCAGCCAAGACGGGTATCAGCCCCAGCATTTT.